The subject of this entry is one TCR beta chain. The data originate from a study of cytomegalovirus exposure and HLA in healthy donors. V was shortened by 1 base and J by 1 base, with 7 bases between the two germline ends. The CDR3 consists of 14 residues. The V gene's germline CDR1 is SGHAT and CDR2 FQNNGV. A multiplex PCR was run with 60 Vbeta primers and 13 Jbeta primers. Measured with immunoSEQ multiplex PCR; TCRdb has only the in-frame clones, and not every one. The table has about 190,000 clones, over 60% seen once. This clonotype originated in a woman under 40 in good health and CMV-seropositive. Sequenced: PBMCs. The gene calls are TRBV11-2 and TRBJ1-2; the D is unclear. CDR3 DNA: TGTGCCAGCAGCTTAGCCGCCTATAACTATGGCTACACCTTC. Translation gives CASSLAAYNYGYTF.